The source of this T cell receptor (beta chain) is a study of shared clonotypes between healthy human individuals. Whole-study findings and limits: Naive subsets usually exceeded memory subsets in estimated richness.

With respect to this clone: The target antigen is unknown.

Assay: immunoSEQ multiplex PCR; the TCRdb copy retains only in-frame clones and omits some. The sample yields millions of clones, approximately 93% seen once. Germline V CDR1 and CDR2: MDHEN, SYDVKM. CDR3 length: 14 amino acids. With 4 bases removed from V and 2 bases from J, the gap between germline ends came to 9 bases. The sample taken for sequencing was naive CD4+ T cells from PBMCs. Indicated subset: CD45RA+ positively selected. This TCR came from a man younger than 30 in good health. Some clones in this sample may be carry-over from other donors' samples. This rearrangement joins TRBV28 to TRBJ1-5; D is unresolved. DNA for the CDR3: TGTGCCAGCAGTTCCCATTCGGGCAATCAGCCCCAGCATTTT. Its protein product is CASSSHSGNQPQHF.